There are many counts of the clone carrying this T cell receptor beta chain. Its antigen is currently unknown. What was amplified from RNA transcripts were TCR beta CDR3 regions. Using the HTBI primer set, a first-round RT-PCR was run on the TCR CDR3. TCRdb reprocessed the multiplex PCR reads with MiXCR, giving one entry per CDR3 protein. The sample gives some 300,000 distinct CDR3 sequences, about 13% of which show up once; 7% to 9.5% is in the top ten. This sample was taken from a study of T cells in Graves' hyperthyroidism and ophthalmopathy. CDR1 is SGHTA, CDR2 FQGNSA, per germline. The junction had 2 bases not matched to a gene; V was cut back by 4 bases and J by 8 bases. The CDR3 totals 14 residues. Patients between 18 and 65 years old had hyperthyroidism, newly diagnosed and lasting under 2 months. Findings of the study overall: The model made its ophthalmopathy prediction, and onset followed a median approximately 6.5 months later. Most thyroid-expanded clonotypes above 0.001 were also found in blood.

The TCR was taken from a woman aged 40 to 50 with Graves' hyperthyroidism. What was sequenced was blood. This sequence joins TRBV7-2 and TRBJ2-1, with 13 bases aligning to TRBD2. CDR3 nucleotides: TGTGCCAGCAGCTGGGGACTAGCGGGATATGAGCAGTTCTTC. Protein sequence: CASSWGLAGYEQFF.